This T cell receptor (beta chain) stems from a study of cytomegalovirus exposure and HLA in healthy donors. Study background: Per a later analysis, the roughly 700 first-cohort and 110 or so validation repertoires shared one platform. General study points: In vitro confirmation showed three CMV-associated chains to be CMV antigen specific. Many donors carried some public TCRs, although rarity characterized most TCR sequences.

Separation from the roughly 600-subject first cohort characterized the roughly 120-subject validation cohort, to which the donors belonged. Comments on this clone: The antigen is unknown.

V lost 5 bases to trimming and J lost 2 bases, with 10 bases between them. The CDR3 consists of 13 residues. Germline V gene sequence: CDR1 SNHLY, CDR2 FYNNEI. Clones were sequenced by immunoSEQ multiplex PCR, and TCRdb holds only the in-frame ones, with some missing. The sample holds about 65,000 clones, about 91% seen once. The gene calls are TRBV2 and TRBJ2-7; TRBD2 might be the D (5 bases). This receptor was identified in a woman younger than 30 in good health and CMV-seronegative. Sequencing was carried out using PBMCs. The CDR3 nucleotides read TGTGCCAGCAGTACGGAGGTGGCCTACGAGCAGTACTTC. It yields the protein CASSTEVAYEQYF.